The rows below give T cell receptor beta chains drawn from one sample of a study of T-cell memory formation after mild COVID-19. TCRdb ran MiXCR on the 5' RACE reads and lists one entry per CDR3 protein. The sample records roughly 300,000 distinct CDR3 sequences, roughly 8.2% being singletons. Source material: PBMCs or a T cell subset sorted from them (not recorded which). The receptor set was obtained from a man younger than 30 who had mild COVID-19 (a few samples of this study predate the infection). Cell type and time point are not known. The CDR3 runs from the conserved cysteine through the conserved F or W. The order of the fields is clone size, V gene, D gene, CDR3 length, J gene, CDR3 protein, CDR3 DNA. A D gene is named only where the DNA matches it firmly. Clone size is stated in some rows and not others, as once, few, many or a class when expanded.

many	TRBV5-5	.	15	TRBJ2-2	CASSWGSANTGELFF	TGTGCCAGCAGCTGGGGGTCGGCGAACACCGGGGAGCTGTTTTTT
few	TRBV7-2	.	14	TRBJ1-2	CASSSGQLGYGYTF	TGTGCCAGCAGCTCTGGACAGTTGGGCTATGGCTACACCTTC
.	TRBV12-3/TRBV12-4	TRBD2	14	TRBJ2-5	CASNRGGAGETQYF	TGTGCCAGCAACCGCGGGGGGGCGGGAGAGACCCAGTACTTC
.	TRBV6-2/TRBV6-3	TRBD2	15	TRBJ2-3	CASSIRGGTADTQYF	TGTGCCAGCAGTATACGGGGGGGTACCGCAGATACGCAGTATTTT
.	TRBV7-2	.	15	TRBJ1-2	CASSSRRGPVDGYTF	TGTGCCAGCAGCTCTAGACGGGGGCCGGTGGATGGCTACACCTTC
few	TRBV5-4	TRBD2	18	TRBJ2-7	CASSPEIPETSGDYEQYF	TGTGCCAGCAGCCCAGAGATTCCAGAGACTAGCGGGGATTACGAGCAGTACTTC
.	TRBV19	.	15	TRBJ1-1	CASSHRELRNTEAFF	TGTGCCAGTAGTCATCGTGAGTTGAGGAACACTGAAGCTTTCTTT
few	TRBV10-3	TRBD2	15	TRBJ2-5	CAISESAGGLETQYF	TGTGCCATCAGTGAGTCTGCGGGGGGGCTGGAGACCCAGTACTTC
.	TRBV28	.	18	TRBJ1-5	CASSLPSPGTLGNQPQHF	TGTGCCAGCAGCCTCCCAAGCCCCGGGACCCTCGGCAATCAGCCCCAGCATTTT
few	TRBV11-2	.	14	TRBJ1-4	CASSLGGWNEKLFF	TGTGCCAGCAGCTTAGGCGGGTGGAATGAAAAACTGTTTTTT